A single sample gave rise to the 24 T cell receptor beta chains below, sequenced in a study of OX40 agonist ivuxolimab in advanced cancers. Clones were sequenced by immunoSEQ multiplex PCR, and TCRdb holds only the in-frame ones, with some missing. In the table there are about 60,000 clones, approximately 86% of which are singletons. Sequenced here: CD4+ or CD8+ T cells sorted from blood, sampled in a trial of the OX40 agonist ivuxolimab. The source is an adult with an advanced solid tumor such as melanoma, head and neck, liver or kidney cancer.

J is TRBJ2-6 and V is TRBV30; D not certain. CDR3 length: 14 amino acids. V shed 8 bases and J shed 0 bases, with 11 bases lying between them. From germline, CDR1 is GTSNPN and CDR2 SVGIG (reference sequence). CDR3 protein: CAAPPTSGANVLTF. The CDR3 DNA is TGTGCCGCCCCCCCGACCTCTGGGGCCAACGTCCTGACTTTC.

The gene calls are TRBV28 and TRBJ2-1; 8 bases align to TRBD2. Looked up from germline, CDR1 is MDHEN and CDR2 is SYDVKM. Unmatched junction bases numbered 9, after V lost 7 bases and J lost 10 bases. CDR3 length: 13 amino acids. As DNA, the CDR3 is TGTGCCAGCACCACTCCGGGACTAGGAGAGCAGTTCTTC. Its protein product is CASTTPGLGEQFF.

The chain combines TRBV7-8 with TRBJ2-2; unclear D gene. CDR1 SGHVS and CDR2 FQNEAQ come from the germline V gene. The V end lost 5 bases, the J end lost 1 base, and 14 bases lay between the germline ends. The CDR3 consists of 16 residues. CDR3: CASSLRVAMNTGELFF. The CDR3, as DNA: TGTGCCAGCAGCCTCCGGGTCGCGATGAACACCGGGGAGCTGTTTTTT.

This clone was detected only once. The chain recombines TRBV7-9 with TRBJ2-7; maybe TRBD2 (6 bases). CDR1 SEHNR and CDR2 FQNEAQ come from the germline V gene (reference sequence). The CDR3 runs 15 residues. The V end lost 1 base, the J end lost 0 bases, and 10 bases lay between the germline ends. The CDR3 DNA reads as TGTGCCAGCAGCTTAGGCGGGATTCCCTCCTACGAGCAGTACTTC. Protein sequence: CASSLGGIPSYEQYF.

The chain links TRBV29-1 to TRBJ2-6; D might be TRBD1 (6 bases). Trimming left V 6 bases short and J 0 bases short, with 12 bases between. Germline CDR1 SQVTM, CDR2 ANQGSEA. CDR3 length: 15 residues. DNA of the CDR3: TGCAGCGTAATGATGACAGGCTCTGGGGCCAACGTCCTGACTTTC. It is translated as CSVMMTGSGANVLTF.

V and J are TRBV19 and TRBJ1-5, with 10 bases lining up with TRBD1. The V and J ends lost 5 bases and 4 bases, in that order; junction bases with no gene match: 5. The germline V gene encodes CDR1 LNHDA and CDR2 SQIVND (reference sequence). The CDR3 extends over 15 amino acids. As DNA, the CDR3 is TGTGCCAGTAGTCCACGGACAGGGGGGAATCAGCCCCAGCATTTT. Amino acid sequence: CASSPRTGGNQPQHF.

The V call is TRBV5-4, the J call TRBJ2-1; possible D gene TRBD2, 5 bases. The germline gives CDR1 SGHNT, CDR2 YYREEE (reference sequence). The V gene lost 0 bases and the J gene lost 0 bases, with 10 bases spanning the gap. This CDR3 has 16 residues. CDR3 region: CASSLAGVLSYNEQFF. The CDR3 bases are TGTGCCAGCAGCTTGGCCGGGGTCCTCTCCTACAATGAGCAGTTCTTC.

The rearrangement uses TRBV20-1 and TRBJ2-5, with D unresolved. Germline lookup yields CDR1 DFQATT and CDR2 SNEGSKA (reference sequence). CDR3 length: 11 residues. The V end lost 7 bases, the J end lost 4 bases, and 10 bases lay between the germline ends. The CDR3 coding sequence is TGCAGTGGTCGGAGACTAGAGACCCAGTACTTC. Translation gives CSGRRLETQYF.

The genes are TRBV5-8 and TRBJ2-5; 13 nucleotides line up with TRBD2. CDR1 is SGHTS, CDR2 YDEGEE, per germline. CDR3 length: 16 residues. The trim removed 2 bases at V and 2 bases at J, leaving 3 bases unmatched. DNA for the CDR3: TGTGCCAGCAGCTTAGGACTAGCGGGAGCACAAGAGACCCAGTACTTC. Translating it yields CASSLGLAGAQETQYF.

The chain links TRBV5-4 to TRBJ2-5; no firm D call. The ends were cut back, 0 bases at V and 5 bases at J, with 14 bases in the middle. The CDR3 has 15 amino acids. The germline CDR1 and CDR2 sequences are SGHNT and YYREEE (reference sequence). CDR3 in DNA: TGTGCCAGCAGCTTGGGGAGTCAAATAGGGGAGACCCAGTACTTC. Translating gives CASSLGSQIGETQYF. Looking up the rest from reference TRBV5-4 and TRBJ2-5 gives the full variable domain: ETGVTQSPTHLIKTRGQQVTLRCSSQSGHNTVSWYQQALGQGPQFIFQYYREEENGRGNFPPRFSGLQFPNYSSELNVNALELDDSALYLCASSLGSQIGETQYFGPGTRLLVL.

V gene TRBV5-4 combines with J gene TRBJ2-7, with 9 bases matching TRBD1. The length of the CDR3 is 16 residues. V lost 3 bases, J lost 4 bases, and 11 bases stayed unmatched. The germline V gene has CDR1 SGHNT and CDR2 YYREEE (reference sequence). CDR3 coding DNA: TGTGCCAGCAGCTCTACCCAGAGGACAGGGGTTTACGAGCAGTACTTC. Encoded protein: CASSSTQRTGVYEQYF.

This clone was seen once. The chain uses TRBV28 and TRBJ1-5, with D uncertain. The length of the CDR3 is 13 residues. Trimming took 4 bases from V and 3 from J, leaving 7 bases between them. Looked up from germline, CDR1 is MDHEN and CDR2 is SYDVKM. The CDR3 DNA reads TGTGCCAGCAGTTCAAATAACAATCAGCCCCAGCATTTT. The encoded protein is CASSSNNNQPQHF.

The rearrangement links TRBV7-6 to TRBJ2-6; 7 positions match TRBD1. The trim removed 8 bases at V and 4 bases at J, leaving 8 bases unmatched. This CDR3 has 15 residues. CDR1 SGHVS and CDR2 FNYEAQ come from the germline V gene. CDR3 region: CASGERGPGANVLTF. The CDR3, as DNA: TGTGCCAGCGGCGAGAGGGGGCCCGGGGCCAACGTCCTGACTTTC.

The chain couples TRBV9 to TRBJ2-7, with 7 bases aligning to TRBD2. The J segment lost 4 bases and the V segment lost 0 bases, leaving 10 bases of the junction unmatched. CDR1 and CDR2 from the germline V gene are SGDLS and YYNGEE. The CDR3 is 16 amino acids. This CDR3 is CASSVAGSGNSYEQYF. CDR3 DNA sequence: TGTGCCAGCAGCGTAGCTGGGAGCGGGAACAGTTACGAGCAGTACTTC.

The chain combines TRBV19 with TRBJ2-1, with D hard to call. Germline V lookup: CDR1 LNHDA, CDR2 SQIVND (reference sequence). V gave up 6 bases and J gave up 0 bases, with 9 bases separating them. The CDR3 consists of 14 residues. The CDR3 spells CASRSPSSYNEQFF. CDR3 coding DNA: TGTGCCAGTAGATCTCCGAGCTCCTACAATGAGCAGTTCTTC.

V is TRBV2 and J is TRBJ2-1; perhaps TRBD2 as D (5 bases). The germline CDR1 and CDR2 sequences are SNHLY and FYNNEI. This CDR3 has 13 residues. The CDR3 DNA sequence: TGTGCAACCAAGAGTCTCCCGGCGGGTGAGCAGTTCTTC. Translation gives CATKSLPAGEQFF.

The chain recombines TRBV7-6 with TRBJ2-2, with D possibly matching TRBD1 (6 bases). The CDR3 contains 16 residues. The germline V gene has CDR1 SGHVS and CDR2 FNYEAQ. V lost 4 bases to trimming and J lost 4 bases, with 16 bases between them. The CDR3 spells CASSSPYRDRTGELFF. CDR3 in DNA: TGTGCCAGCAGCTCCCCCTACAGGGATCGCACCGGGGAGCTGTTTTTT.

The rearrangement links TRBV7-6 to TRBJ2-7, with TRBD2 identical over 11 bases. The CDR3 contains 14 residues. Per germline, CDR1 SGHVS and CDR2 FNYEAQ. The J segment lost 6 bases and the V segment lost 5 bases, leaving 6 bases of the junction unmatched. The CDR3 loop reads CASSPLAGDGEQYF. The CDR3, as DNA: TGTGCCAGCAGCCCACTAGCGGGAGACGGCGAGCAGTACTTC.

This sequence joins TRBV4-1 and TRBJ2-5, with 7 nucleotides matching TRBD2. CDR1 is MGHRA, CDR2 YSYEKL, per germline. The CDR3 consists of 15 residues. Trimming cost V 3 bases and J 5 bases; bases outside gene matches: 9. CDR3 sequence reads: CASSHPSRELETQYF. CDR3 nucleotide sequence: TGCGCCAGCAGCCACCCCTCGCGGGAGTTGGAGACCCAGTACTTC.

J is TRBJ1-6 and V is TRBV18; no clear D. Germline-derived CDR1 and CDR2 are KGHSH and LQKENI. This CDR3 spans 15 amino acids. V was trimmed by 3 bases and J by 5 bases, leaving 11 bases between them. The CDR3 loop reads CASSPESYHNSPLHF. CDR3 DNA: TGTGCCAGCTCACCGGAATCGTACCATAATTCACCCCTCCACTTT.

V usage is TRBV28 and J usage is TRBJ2-5; TRBD2 aligns across 7 bases. This CDR3 region has 17 residues. The germline CDR1 and CDR2 sequences are MDHEN and SYDVKM. J gave up 3 bases and V 8 bases, and 18 bases lay outside the gene matches. For the CDR3, the DNA is TGTGCCAGCTTTCCGATCCCGGGACTAACGACGAAAGAGACCCAGTACTTC. This encodes CASFPIPGLTTKETQYF.

Here the CDR3 reads CASSGPSGVSSYNSPLHF. Here the CDR3 DNA reads TGTGCCAGCAGCGGACCGTCAGGGGTTAGCTCCTATAATTCACCCCTCCACTTT. The chain joins TRBV9 to TRBJ1-6, with TRBD1 as a possible D gene (6 bases). Germline V gives CDR1 SGDLS, CDR2 YYNGEE. V was clipped by 3 bases and J by 0 bases, with 16 bases between them. The CDR3 covers 18 residues.

V is TRBV4-1 and J is TRBJ2-4; D may be TRBD1 (6 bases). Germline CDR1 and CDR2: MGHRA and YSYEKL. CDR3 length equals 13 residues. Deletions cut 2 bases from V and 8 bases from J, with 10 bases between. The CDR3 nucleotides are TGCGCCAGCAGCCAACAGGGGACGGACATTCAGTACTTC. It specifies CASSQQGTDIQYF.

This sequence joins TRBV6-1 and TRBJ1-1; D may be TRBD1 (6 bases). The CDR3 contains 14 residues. Germline CDR1 is MNHNS and CDR2 is SASEGT. V lost 7 bases to trimming and J lost 1 base, with 13 bases between them. The CDR3 DNA sequence: TGTGCCAGCATCCTAAGGGGGGGGAACACTGAAGCTTTCTTT. The encoded protein is CASILRGGNTEAFF.